Sequencing of this TCR beta chain was carried out in a study of graft-versus-host responses after intestinal transplantation. The CDR3 has 15 amino acids. The germline V gene has CDR1 SGHDN and CDR2 FVKESK. Assay: immunoSEQ multiplex PCR; the TCRdb copy retains only in-frame clones and omits some. The repertoire holds tens of thousands of clones, around 94% seen once, with approximately 0.8% in the top ten. This TCR derives from a human patient who received an intestinal transplant, so some T cells may come from the graft donor. The source material was PBMCs, sampled 16 days after intestinal transplant. V and J are TRBV14 and TRBJ2-7; D is perhaps TRBD2 (6 bases). TRBJ2-5 explains the end of the DNA better; the J call may be wrong. This CDR3 is CASSQVGGSQETQYF. CDR3 nucleotide sequence: TGTGCCAGCAGCCAAGTAGGAGGGTCCCAAGAGACCCAGTACTTC.